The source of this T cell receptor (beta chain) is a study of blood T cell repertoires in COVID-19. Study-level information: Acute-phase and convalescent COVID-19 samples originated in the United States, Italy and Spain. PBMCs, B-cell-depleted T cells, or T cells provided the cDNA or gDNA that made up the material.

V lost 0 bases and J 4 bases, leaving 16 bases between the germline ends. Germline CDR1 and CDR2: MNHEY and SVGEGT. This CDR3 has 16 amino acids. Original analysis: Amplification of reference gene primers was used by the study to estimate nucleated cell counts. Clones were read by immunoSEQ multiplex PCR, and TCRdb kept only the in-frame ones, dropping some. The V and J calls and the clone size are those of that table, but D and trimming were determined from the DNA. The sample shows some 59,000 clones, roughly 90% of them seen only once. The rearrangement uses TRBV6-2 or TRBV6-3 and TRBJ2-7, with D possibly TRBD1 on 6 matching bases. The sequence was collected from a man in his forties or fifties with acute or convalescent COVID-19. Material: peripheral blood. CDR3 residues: CASSYSGGARRYEQYF. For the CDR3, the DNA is TGTGCCAGCAGTTACTCAGGGGGAGCCCGCCGTTACGAGCAGTACTTC.